This T cell receptor beta chain emerged from a study of cytomegalovirus exposure and HLA in healthy donors. V gave up 7 bases and J gave up 3 bases, with 13 bases separating them. The CDR3 totals 13 residues. Germline V lookup: CDR1 GTSNPN, CDR2 SVGIG (reference sequence). Use of 60 Vbeta and 13 Jbeta primers characterized the PCR. This table comes from immunoSEQ multiplex PCR, and its TCRdb copy is limited to in-frame clones, with some not included. The sample lists 120,000 or so clones; 17% were seen once. This clone was seen a few times. The rearrangement joins TRBV30 to TRBJ2-1; the D gene is possibly TRBD1 (6 bases). The receptor was derived from a female donor in good health and CMV-seropositive. Specimen: PBMCs. CDR3: CASQQGFYNEQFF. The CDR3 DNA reads as TGTGCCTCCCAACAGGGCTTCTACAATGAGCAGTTCTTC.